The sequence of this TCR beta chain was determined in a study of CXCR3-negative and CXCR3-positive naive CD8 T cells. Per the germline V gene, CDR1 is MDHEN and CDR2 is SYDVKM. The CDR3 contains 14 residues. The authors made the TRB cDNA libraries by 5' RACE using UMI labels. TCRdb reprocessed the 5' RACE reads, keeping one entry per CDR3 protein, no DNA. The sample is made up of more than 50,000 distinct CDR3 sequences, and the top ten hold about 1.4% of it. The gene calls are TRBV28 and TRBJ2-3; the D gene TCRdb calls, TRBD1, cannot be checked with no DNA. This clonotype originated in a human donor in good health. Some clones in this sample may be carry-over from other donors' samples. The sample taken for sequencing was naive CXCR3- CD8+ T cells from blood. The subset is: CD45RO-CCR7+CD27+CD95- naive CD8+ T cells lacking CXCR3 (TNR3-). The CDR3 loop is CASDPGRGIDTQYF.